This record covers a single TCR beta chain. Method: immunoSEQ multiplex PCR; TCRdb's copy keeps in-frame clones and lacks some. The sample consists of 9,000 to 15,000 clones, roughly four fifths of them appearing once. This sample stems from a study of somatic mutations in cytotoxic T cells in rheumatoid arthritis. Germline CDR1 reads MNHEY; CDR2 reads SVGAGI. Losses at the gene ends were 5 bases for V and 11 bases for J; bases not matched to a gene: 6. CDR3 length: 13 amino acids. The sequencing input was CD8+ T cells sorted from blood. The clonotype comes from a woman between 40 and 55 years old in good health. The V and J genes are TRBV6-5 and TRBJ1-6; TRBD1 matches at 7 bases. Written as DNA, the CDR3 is TGTGCCAGCAGTCCCCACAGGGGAGCACCCCTCCACTTT. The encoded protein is CASSPHRGAPLHF.